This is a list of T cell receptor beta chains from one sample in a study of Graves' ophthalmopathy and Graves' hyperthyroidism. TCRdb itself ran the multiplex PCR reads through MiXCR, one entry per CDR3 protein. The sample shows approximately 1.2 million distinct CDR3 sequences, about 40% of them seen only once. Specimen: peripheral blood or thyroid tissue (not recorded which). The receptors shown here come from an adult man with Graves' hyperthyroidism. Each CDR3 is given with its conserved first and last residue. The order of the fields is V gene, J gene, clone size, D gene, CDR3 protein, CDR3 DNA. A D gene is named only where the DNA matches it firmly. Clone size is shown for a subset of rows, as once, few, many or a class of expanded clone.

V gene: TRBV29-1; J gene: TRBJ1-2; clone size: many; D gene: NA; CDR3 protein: CSVAGTLEGSYGYTF; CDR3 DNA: TGCAGCGTTGCAGGGACCCTCGAGGGTAGCTATGGCTACACCTTC
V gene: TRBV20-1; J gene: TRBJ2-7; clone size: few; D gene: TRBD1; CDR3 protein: CSALDRGAYEQYF; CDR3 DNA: TGCAGTGCTTTGGACAGGGGAGCGTACGAGCAGTACTTC
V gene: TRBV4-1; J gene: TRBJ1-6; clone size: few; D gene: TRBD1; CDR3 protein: CASSQPTRQGRNSPLHF; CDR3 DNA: TGCGCCAGCAGCCAACCCACGCGACAGGGGCGAAATTCACCCCTCCACTTT
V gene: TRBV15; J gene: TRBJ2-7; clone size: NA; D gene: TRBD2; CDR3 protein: CATSRDWVAGAYEQYF; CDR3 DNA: TGTGCCACCAGCAGAGATTGGGTAGCGGGAGCCTACGAGCAGTACTTC
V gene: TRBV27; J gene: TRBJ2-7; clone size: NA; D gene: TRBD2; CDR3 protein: CASSAGGLTPYEQYF; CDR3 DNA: TGTGCCAGCAGTGCGGGGGGGCTAACCCCCTACGAGCAGTACTTC
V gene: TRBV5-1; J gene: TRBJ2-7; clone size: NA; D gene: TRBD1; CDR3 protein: CASSLGSGQGSYEQYF; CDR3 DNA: TGCGCCAGCAGCTTGGGTTCGGGACAGGGATCCTACGAGCAGTACTTC
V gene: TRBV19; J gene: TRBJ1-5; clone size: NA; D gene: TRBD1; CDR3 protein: CASSGTAYNQPQHF; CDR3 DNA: TGTGCCAGTAGTGGGACAGCCTACAATCAGCCCCAGCATTTT
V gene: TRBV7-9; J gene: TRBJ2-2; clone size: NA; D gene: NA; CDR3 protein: CASSLAGAVTGELFF; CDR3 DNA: TGTGCCAGCAGCTTAGCGGGCGCGGTCACCGGGGAGCTGTTTTTT
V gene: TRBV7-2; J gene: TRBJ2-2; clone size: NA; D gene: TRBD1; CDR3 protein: CASSPGQGRDTGELFF; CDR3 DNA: TGTGCCAGCAGCCCGGGACAGGGTAGGGACACCGGGGAGCTGTTTTTT
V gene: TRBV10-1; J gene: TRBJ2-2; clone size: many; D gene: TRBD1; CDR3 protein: CASRGTGIFTGELFF; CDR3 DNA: TGCGCCAGCAGAGGGACAGGGATTTTCACCGGGGAGCTGTTTTTT
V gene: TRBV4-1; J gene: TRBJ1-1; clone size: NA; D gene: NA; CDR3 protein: CASSQEGRGERAFF; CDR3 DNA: TGCGCCAGCAGCCAAGAAGGGAGGGGGGAAAGGGCTTTCTTT
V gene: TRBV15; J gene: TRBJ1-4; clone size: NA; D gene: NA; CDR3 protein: CATSRQEASEKLFF; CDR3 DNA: TGTGCCACCAGCAGACAGGAGGCCAGCGAAAAACTGTTTTTT
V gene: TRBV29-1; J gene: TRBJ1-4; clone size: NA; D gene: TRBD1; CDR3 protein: CRGGAGGTNEKLFF; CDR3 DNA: TGCAGAGGGGGGGCAGGGGGTACTAATGAAAAACTGTTTTTT
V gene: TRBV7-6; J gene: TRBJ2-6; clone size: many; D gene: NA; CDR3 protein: CASAVSDSGANVLTF; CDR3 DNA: TGTGCCAGCGCTGTTTCCGATTCTGGGGCCAACGTCCTGACTTTC
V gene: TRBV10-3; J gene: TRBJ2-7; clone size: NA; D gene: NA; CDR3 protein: CASSSLDRLASYEQYF; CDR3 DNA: TGTGCCAGCAGTTCCCTAGACAGGTTGGCCTCCTACGAGCAGTACTTC
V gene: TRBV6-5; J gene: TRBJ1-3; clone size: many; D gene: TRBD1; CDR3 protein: CASSPGQVDTF; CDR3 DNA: TGTGCCAGCAGCCCTGGACAGGTCGACACTTTT
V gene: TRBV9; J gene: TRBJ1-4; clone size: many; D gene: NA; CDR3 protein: CASSPDSTENEKLFF; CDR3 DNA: TGTGCCAGCAGCCCAGACAGTACGGAAAATGAAAAACTGTTTTTT
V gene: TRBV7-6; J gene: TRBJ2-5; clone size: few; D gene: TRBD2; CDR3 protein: CASSLVVAGETQYF; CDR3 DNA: TGTGCCAGCAGCTTAGTAGTAGCGGGAGAGACCCAGTACTTC
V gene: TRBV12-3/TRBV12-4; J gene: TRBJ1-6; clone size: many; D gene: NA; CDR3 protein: CASGEQLLASPLHF; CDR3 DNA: TGTGCCAGCGGCGAACAGTTGCTGGCTTCACCCCTCCACTTT
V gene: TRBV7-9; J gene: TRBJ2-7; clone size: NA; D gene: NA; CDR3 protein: CASSETDPTYEQYF; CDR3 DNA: TGTGCCAGCAGCGAGACCGATCCCACCTACGAGCAGTACTTC
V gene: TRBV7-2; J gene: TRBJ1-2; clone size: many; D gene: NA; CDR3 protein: CASTRRGGYTF; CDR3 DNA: TGTGCCAGTACCCGGAGGGGTGGCTACACCTTC
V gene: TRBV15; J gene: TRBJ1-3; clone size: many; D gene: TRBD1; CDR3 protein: CATSRIRDRFITGNTIYF; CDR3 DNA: TGTGCCACCAGCAGAATCCGGGACAGGTTTATTACTGGAAACACCATATATTTT
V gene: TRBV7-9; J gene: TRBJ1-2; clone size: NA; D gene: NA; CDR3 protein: CASSPRIDSFLGGYTF; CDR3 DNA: TGTGCCAGCAGCCCGCGCATTGACAGCTTCTTAGGTGGCTACACCTTC
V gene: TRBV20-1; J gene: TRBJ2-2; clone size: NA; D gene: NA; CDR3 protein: CSAILPPTVNTGELFF; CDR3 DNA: TGCAGTGCGATCCTACCCCCGACAGTGAACACCGGGGAGCTGTTTTTT